This entry is about one T cell receptor beta chain. This CDR3 contains 17 residues. V was pared by 1 base and J by 4 bases, with 12 bases of the junction left unmatched. Germline V lookup: CDR1 LGHNA, CDR2 YNFKEQ. The data derive from a study of T cell changes during pregnancy in multiple sclerosis. Generated by immunoSEQ multiplex PCR, the TCRdb table keeps only in-frame clones and is missing some. The sample includes about 53,000 clones, 92% seen only once; the top ten take around 0.49%. The chain is built from TRBV4-2 and TRBJ2-5; TRBD2 agrees at 7 bases. The receptor was derived from a female donor with multiple sclerosis, enrolled in a pregnancy study. This sample comprised CD4+ T cells from peripheral blood mononuclear cells, obtained in the third trimester of pregnancy. The CDR3: CASSQGSAGDSGETQYF. The CDR3 DNA reads TGTGCCAGCAGCCAAGGCTCCGCGGGGGATTCTGGAGAGACCCAGTACTTC.